This T cell receptor (beta chain) was sequenced during a study of T-cell memory formation after mild COVID-19. Broader study findings: A balance of CD4 and CD8 characterized clones contracting day 15 to 85, whereas later expanders leaned CD4+. Contracting CD4+ clones lay largely in CM and EM, with CD8+ ones residing in EMRA. A subset of responding clones appeared in pre-infection memory, suggesting cross-reactive memory joined. Still unconfirmed is whether the second-wave clones peaking on day 37 recognized SARS-CoV-2.

Each CDR3 protein gets one entry after TCRdb re-called the 5' RACE reads with MiXCR. Found here are around 49,000 distinct CDR3 sequences, 27% of them singletons; the top ten hold around 45%. Worth noting for this clonotype: Antigen specificity is unknown.

Germline V lookup: CDR1 ENHRY, CDR2 SYGVKD. Trimming at V came to 8 bases and at J to 6 bases, leaving 6 bases not matched to a gene. This CDR3 spans 12 amino acids. Sequenced material: PBMCs or a T cell subset sorted from them (not recorded which). This receptor was taken from a man younger than 35 who had mild COVID-19 (a few samples of this study predate the infection). Cell type and time point are not known. V is TRBV10-3 and J is TRBJ2-7, with 8 positions matching TRBD1. The CDR3 is CAIGLTGAEQYF. In nucleotides, the CDR3 is TGTGCCATCGGGTTGACAGGGGCCGAGCAGTACTTC.